Listed below are T cell receptor beta chains from one sample, sequenced in a study of CD8 T cells in ankylosing spondylitis. TCRdb re-analysed the 5' RACE reads in MiXCR, keeping a single row per CDR3 protein. The table shows some 840,000 distinct CDR3 sequences, with roughly 12% occurring only once. The specimen sequenced was blood, either unsorted or a sorted T cell fraction (not recorded which). These receptors originate from a male donor with ankylosing spondylitis. CDR3s include the opening cysteine and the closing phenylalanine or tryptophan. D genes are given only for firm matches. Clone size is given for some rows only: seen once, a few or many times, or a class if the clone is expanded.

>TRBJ1-1|TRBV10-3|TRBD1|few
TGTGCCATCAGTATAGGACAGGGGGGTGAAGCTTTCTTT
CAISIGQGGEAFF
>TRBJ2-1|TRBV6-1|.|.
TGTGCCAGCAGTGGGGTATGGACAACGCGCACAAATGAGCAGTTCTTC
CASSGVWTTRTNEQFF
>TRBJ1-2|TRBV12-3/TRBV12-4|TRBD1|many
TGTGCCAGCAGTGAAACCGCAGGGGGCGCCTTTCGAAGAGGCTACACCTTC
CASSETAGGAFRRGYTF
>TRBJ2-3|TRBV7-9|TRBD2|.
TGTGCCAGTGTAGCGGGGGGCCTTAGCACAGATACGCAGTATTTT
CASVAGGLSTDTQYF
>TRBJ2-1|TRBV20-1|TRBD2|many
TGCAGTGCCGCACGAACGGGGGGGCCCTACAATGAGCAGTTCTTC
CSAARTGGPYNEQFF
>TRBJ2-4|TRBV5-5|TRBD2|once
TGTGCCAGCAGCCCGGGCGGGGGACGAGCCAAAAACATTCAGTACTTC
CASSPGGGRAKNIQYF
>TRBJ2-1|TRBV12-3/TRBV12-4|.|many
TGTGCCAGCAGCCGGACGGGGAGCAATGAGCAGTTCTTC
CASSRTGSNEQFF
>TRBJ2-5|TRBV9|.|few
TGTGCCAGCAGCGTAGGAACAGCCCAAGAGACCCAGTACTTC
CASSVGTAQETQYF
>TRBJ1-2|TRBV6-1|.|few
TGTGCCAGCACCTCAACGCAGACCCAGGGGAGGGGCTACACCTTC
CASTSTQTQGRGYTF
>TRBJ2-5|TRBV20-1|.|.
TGCAGTGCCTTCCCAGGGGCTGGGGAGACCCAGTACTTC
CSAFPGAGETQYF
>TRBJ1-5|TRBV5-1|TRBD1|few
TGCGCCAGCAGCGAGACAGGGGTCGACCAGCCCCAGCATTTT
CASSETGVDQPQHF
>TRBJ1-6|TRBV20-1|.|many
TGCAGTGCTAGGACGGATTCACCCCTCCACTTT
CSARTDSPLHF
>TRBJ2-7|TRBV29-1|.|.
TGCAGCGTCGCCTCCTCGGCAGGGGGAGGGGGGCAGTACTTC
CSVASSAGGGGQYF
>TRBJ2-5|TRBV5-1|.|.
TGCGCCAGCAGCCTCAGGTTAGCTCAAGAGACCCAGTACTTC
CASSLRLAQETQYF
>TRBJ2-7|TRBV3-1|.|few
TGTGCCAGCAGCCAAGATCCGGCAGTCTACGAGCAGTACTTC
CASSQDPAVYEQYF
>TRBJ2-7|TRBV6-2/TRBV6-3|.|few
TGTGCCGTAGAGGGGGACTCCTACGAGCAGTACTTC
CAVEGDSYEQYF
>TRBJ2-1|TRBV7-2|.|few
TGTGCCAGCAGCGACAGGCAGGGCGTCGAGCAGTTCTTC
CASSDRQGVEQFF
>TRBJ2-1|TRBV25-1|.|.
TGTGCCAGCAGTGAATCGCTCCCTAGCTCCTACAATGAGCAGTTCTTC
CASSESLPSSYNEQFF
>TRBJ2-1|TRBV7-2|TRBD2|few
TGTGCCAGCAGCGGACTAGCGGGATATGTCTACAATGAGCAGTTCTTC
CASSGLAGYVYNEQFF
>TRBJ2-5|TRBV20-1|TRBD1|few
TGCAGTGCTATCTCCGGGACAGGGAAGAAAGAGACCCAGTACTTC
CSAISGTGKKETQYF
>TRBJ2-7|TRBV9|.|few
TGTGCCAGCAGCGTTAACCCGCTCGGGGACGAGCAGTACTTC
CASSVNPLGDEQYF
>TRBJ1-6|TRBV16|.|.
TGTGCCAGCAGCCAATGGGTGGCTGGGGCCCTCCACTTT
CASSQWVAGALHF
>TRBJ2-5|TRBV20-1|.|.
TGCAGTGCCTACCAAGAGACCCAGTACTTC
CSAYQETQYF